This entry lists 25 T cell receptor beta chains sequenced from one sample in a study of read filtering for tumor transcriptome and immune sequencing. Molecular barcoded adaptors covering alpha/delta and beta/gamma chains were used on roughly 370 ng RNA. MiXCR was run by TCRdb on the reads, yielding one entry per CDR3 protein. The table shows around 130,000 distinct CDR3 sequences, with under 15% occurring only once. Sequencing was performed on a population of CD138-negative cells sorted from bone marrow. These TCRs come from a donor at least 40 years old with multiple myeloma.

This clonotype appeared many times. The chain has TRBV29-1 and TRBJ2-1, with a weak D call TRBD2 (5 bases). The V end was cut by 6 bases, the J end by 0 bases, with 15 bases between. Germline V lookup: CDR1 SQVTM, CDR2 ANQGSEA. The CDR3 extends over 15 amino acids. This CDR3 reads CSVPASGSSYNEQFF. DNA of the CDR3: TGCAGCGTCCCGGCCTCGGGAAGCTCCTACAATGAGCAGTTCTTC.

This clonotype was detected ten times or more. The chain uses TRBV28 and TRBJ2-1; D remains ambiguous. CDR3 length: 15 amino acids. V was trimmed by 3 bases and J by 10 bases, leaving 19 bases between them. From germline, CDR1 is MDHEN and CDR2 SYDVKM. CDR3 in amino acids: CASSFVRDIPGEQFF. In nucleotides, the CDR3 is TGTGCCAGCAGTTTTGTACGAGACATCCCTGGGGAGCAGTTCTTC.

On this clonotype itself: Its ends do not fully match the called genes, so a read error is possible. The CDR3 DNA is TGCAGTGCTAGAGATTACCACAGGGTAGCCAAAAACATTCGGTACTTC. Translating it yields CSARDYHRVAKNIRYF. The gene calls are TRBV20-1 and TRBJ2-4; D perhaps matches TRBD1 (6 bases). Per germline, CDR1 DFQATT and CDR2 SNEGSKA (reference sequence). This CDR3 is 16 amino acids long.

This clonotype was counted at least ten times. DNA for the CDR3: TGTGCCAGCAGCCAGGTGGGCGCGGGGCGGACCGGGATAAGGACCCAGTACTTC. Translated, it gives CASSQVGAGRTGIRTQYF. This rearrangement joins TRBV3-1 to TRBJ2-5, with D tentatively TRBD2 (6 bases). V was trimmed by 3 bases and J by 7 bases, leaving 27 bases between them. CDR1 and CDR2 from the germline V gene are LGHDT and YNNKEL (reference sequence). This CDR3 has 18 residues.

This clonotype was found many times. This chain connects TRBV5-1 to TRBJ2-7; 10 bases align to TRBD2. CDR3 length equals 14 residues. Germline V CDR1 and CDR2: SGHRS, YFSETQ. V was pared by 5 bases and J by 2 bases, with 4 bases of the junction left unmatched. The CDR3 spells CASRPSGGPYEQYF. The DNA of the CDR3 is TGCGCCAGCAGGCCTAGCGGGGGCCCCTACGAGCAGTACTTC.

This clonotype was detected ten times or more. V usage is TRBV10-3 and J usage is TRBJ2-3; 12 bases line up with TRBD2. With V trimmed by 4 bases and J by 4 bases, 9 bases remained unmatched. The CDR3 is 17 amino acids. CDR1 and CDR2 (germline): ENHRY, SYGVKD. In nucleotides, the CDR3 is TGTGCCATCAGTGCGGGGCTAGCGGGAGGGCCGCCAGATACGCAGTATTTT. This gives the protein CAISAGLAGGPPDTQYF.

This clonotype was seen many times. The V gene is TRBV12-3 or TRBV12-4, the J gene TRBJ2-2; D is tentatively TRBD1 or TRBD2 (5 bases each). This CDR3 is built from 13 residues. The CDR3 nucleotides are TGTGCTTGCTGGAGGCAGGGACCCGGGGAGCTGTTTTTT. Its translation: CACWRQGPGELFF.

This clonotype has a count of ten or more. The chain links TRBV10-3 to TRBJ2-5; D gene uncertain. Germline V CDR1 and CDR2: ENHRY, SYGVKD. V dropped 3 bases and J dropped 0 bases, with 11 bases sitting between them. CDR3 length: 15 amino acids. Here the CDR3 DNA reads TGTGCCATCAGTGACAGTAGAGGCCACCAAGAGACCCAGTACTTC. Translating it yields CAISDSRGHQETQYF.

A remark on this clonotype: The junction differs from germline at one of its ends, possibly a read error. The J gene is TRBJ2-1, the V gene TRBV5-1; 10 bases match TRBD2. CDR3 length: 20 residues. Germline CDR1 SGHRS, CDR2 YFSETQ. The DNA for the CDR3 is TGCGCCAGCAGCTCCGGCTCCGGGACTAGCGTTGGGAGTTCCTACATTGAGCAGTTCTTC. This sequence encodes CASSSGSGTSVGSSYIEQFF.

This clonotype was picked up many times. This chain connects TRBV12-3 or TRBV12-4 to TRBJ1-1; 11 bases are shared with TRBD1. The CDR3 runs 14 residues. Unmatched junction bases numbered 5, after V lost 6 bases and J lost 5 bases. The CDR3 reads CASRWTGGNTEAFF. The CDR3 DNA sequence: TGTGCCAGCAGATGGACAGGGGGCAATACTGAAGCTTTCTTT.

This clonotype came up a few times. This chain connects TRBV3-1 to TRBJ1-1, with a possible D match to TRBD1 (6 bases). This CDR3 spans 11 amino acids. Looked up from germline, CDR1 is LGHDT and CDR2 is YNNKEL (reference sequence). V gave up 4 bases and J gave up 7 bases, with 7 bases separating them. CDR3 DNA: TGTGCCAGCAGCCGGACAGATGAAGCTTTCTTT. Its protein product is CASSRTDEAFF.

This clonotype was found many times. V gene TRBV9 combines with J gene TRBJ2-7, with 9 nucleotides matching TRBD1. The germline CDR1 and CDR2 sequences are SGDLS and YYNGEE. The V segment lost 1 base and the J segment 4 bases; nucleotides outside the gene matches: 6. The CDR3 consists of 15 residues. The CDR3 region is CASSVKQGAVYEQYF. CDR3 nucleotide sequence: TGTGCCAGCAGCGTAAAACAGGGGGCAGTGTACGAGCAGTACTTC.

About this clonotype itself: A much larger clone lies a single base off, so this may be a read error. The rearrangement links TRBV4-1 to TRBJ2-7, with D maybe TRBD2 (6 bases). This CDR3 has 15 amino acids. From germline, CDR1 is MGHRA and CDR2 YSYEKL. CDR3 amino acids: CASSPGTSRSYERYF. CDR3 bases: TGCGCCAGCAGCCCCGGGACTTCCCGCTCCTACGAGCGGTACTTC.

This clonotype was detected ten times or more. CDR3 sequence (DNA): TGTGCCATGGTCCGGGACAGGATAGATTCCTCCTACAATGAGCAGTTCTTC. This sequence encodes CAMVRDRIDSSYNEQFF. V and J are TRBV21-1 and TRBJ2-1; the tabulated D call, TRBD1, remains unverified against the DNA. TRBV21-1 is marked as a pseudogene. The CDR3 loop spans 17 amino acids.

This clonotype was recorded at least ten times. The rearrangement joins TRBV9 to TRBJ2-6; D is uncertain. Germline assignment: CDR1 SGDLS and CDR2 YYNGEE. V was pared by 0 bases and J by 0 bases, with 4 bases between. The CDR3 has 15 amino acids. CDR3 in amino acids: CASSVGSSGANVLTF. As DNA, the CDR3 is TGTGCCAGCAGCGTAGGTAGCTCTGGGGCCAACGTCCTGACTTTC.

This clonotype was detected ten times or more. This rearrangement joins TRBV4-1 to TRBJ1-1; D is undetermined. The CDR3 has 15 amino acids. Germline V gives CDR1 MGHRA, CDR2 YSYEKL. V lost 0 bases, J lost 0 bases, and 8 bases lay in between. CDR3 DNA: TGCGCCAGCAGCCAAGATCCCGGGGTGAACACTGAAGCTTTCTTT. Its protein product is CASSQDPGVNTEAFF.

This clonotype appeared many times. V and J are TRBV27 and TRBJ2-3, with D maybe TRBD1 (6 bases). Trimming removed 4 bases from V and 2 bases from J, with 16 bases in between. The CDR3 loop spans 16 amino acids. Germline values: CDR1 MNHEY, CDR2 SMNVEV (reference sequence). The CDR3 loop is CASSSRTDGSTDTQYF. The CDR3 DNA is TGTGCCAGCAGTTCGCGGACAGATGGGTCCACAGATACGCAGTATTTT.

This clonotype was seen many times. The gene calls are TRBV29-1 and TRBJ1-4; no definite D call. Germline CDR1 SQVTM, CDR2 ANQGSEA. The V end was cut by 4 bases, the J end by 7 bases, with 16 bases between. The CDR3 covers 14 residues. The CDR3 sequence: CSVVSSREGEKLFF. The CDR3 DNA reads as TGCAGCGTTGTTTCATCACGGGAGGGTGAAAAACTGTTTTTT.

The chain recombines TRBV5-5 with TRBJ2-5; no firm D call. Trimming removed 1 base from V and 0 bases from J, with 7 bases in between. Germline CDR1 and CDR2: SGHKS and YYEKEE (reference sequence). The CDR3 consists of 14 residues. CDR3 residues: CASSLPDYQETQYF. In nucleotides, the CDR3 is TGTGCCAGCAGCTTGCCAGATTACCAAGAGACCCAGTACTTC.

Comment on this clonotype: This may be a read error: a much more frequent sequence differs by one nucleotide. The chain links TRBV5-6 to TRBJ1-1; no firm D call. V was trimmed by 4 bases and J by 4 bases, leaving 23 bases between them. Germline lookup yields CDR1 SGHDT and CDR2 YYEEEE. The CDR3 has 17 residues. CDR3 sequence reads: CASSPDARRPVSTEAFF. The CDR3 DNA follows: TGTGCCAGCAGCCCGGACGCACGGAGGCCGGTGAGCACTGAAGCTTTCTTT.

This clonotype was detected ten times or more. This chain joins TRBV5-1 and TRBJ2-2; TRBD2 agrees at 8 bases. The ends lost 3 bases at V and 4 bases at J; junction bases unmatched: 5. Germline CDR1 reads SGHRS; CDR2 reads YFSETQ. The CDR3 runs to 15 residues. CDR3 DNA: TGCGCCAGCAGCTCGGACGCGGGGGGCACCGGGGAGCTGTTTTTT. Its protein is CASSSDAGGTGELFF.

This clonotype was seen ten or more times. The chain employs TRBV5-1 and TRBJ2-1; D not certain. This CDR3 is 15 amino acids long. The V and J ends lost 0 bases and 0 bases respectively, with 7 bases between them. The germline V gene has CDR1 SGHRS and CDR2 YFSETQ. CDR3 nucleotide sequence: TGCGCCAGCAGCTTGGCTCTTGGCTCCTACAATGAGCAGTTCTTC. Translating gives CASSLALGSYNEQFF.

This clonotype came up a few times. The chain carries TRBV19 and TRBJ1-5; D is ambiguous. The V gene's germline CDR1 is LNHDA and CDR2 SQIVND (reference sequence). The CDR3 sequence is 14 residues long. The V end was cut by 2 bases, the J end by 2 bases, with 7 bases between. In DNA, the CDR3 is TGTGCCAGTAGTATATCTGGCCGCAATCAGCCCCAGCATTTT. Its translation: CASSISGRNQPQHF.

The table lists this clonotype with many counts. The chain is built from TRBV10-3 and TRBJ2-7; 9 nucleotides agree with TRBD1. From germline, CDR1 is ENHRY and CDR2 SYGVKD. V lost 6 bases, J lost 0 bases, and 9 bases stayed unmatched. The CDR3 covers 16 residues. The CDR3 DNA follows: TGTGCCATCAGCGCCTCCGGGACAGGGAGCTCCTACGAGCAGTACTTC. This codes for CAISASGTGSSYEQYF.

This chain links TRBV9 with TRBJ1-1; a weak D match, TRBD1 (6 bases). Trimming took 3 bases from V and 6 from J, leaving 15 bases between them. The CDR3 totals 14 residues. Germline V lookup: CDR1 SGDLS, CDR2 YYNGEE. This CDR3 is CASSAGGTLAEAFF. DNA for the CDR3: TGTGCCAGCAGCGCGGGGGGCACCTTGGCTGAAGCTTTCTTT.